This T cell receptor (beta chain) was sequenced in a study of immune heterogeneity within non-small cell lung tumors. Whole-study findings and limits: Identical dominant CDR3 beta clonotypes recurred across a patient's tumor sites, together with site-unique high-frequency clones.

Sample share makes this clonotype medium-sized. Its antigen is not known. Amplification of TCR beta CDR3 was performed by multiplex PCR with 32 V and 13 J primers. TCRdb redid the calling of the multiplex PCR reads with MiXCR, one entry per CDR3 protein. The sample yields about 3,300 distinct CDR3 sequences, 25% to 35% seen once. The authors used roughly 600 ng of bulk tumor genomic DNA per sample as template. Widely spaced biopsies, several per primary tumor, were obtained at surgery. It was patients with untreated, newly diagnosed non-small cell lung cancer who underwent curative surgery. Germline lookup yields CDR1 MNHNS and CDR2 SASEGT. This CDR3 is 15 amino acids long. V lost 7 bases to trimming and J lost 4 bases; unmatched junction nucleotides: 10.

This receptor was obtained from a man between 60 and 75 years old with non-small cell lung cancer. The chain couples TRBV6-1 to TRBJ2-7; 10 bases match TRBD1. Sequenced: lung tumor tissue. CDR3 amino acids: CASIGPGQGFYEQYF. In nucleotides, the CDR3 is TGTGCCAGCATTGGACCGGGACAGGGGTTTTACGAGCAGTACTTC.